A selection of T cell receptor beta chains follows, all from one sample in a study of cytomegalovirus exposure and HLA in healthy donors. Assay used: immunoSEQ multiplex PCR; TCRdb lists only in-frame clones, some missing. The sample includes approximately 110,000 clones, approximately 80% seen only once; the top ten take roughly 0.92%. The sequenced material came from PBMCs. The receptors stem from a woman aged 25 to 39 in good health and CMV-seronegative. Each CDR3 is given with its conserved first and last residue. D genes are given only for firm matches. The listing skips clone size in some rows; elsewhere it reads once, few, many or a size class.

clone_size d_call cdr3_length j_call v_call cdr3_aa cdr3_nt
. . 14 TRBJ1-5 TRBV2 CASSKDTSNQPQHF TGTGCCAGCAGTAAAGACACTAGCAATCAGCCCCAGCATTTT
. . 14 TRBJ1-5 TRBV27 CASSLWYGDQPQHF TGTGCCAGCAGTTTATGGTACGGGGATCAGCCCCAGCATTTT
. . 13 TRBJ2-3 TRBV19 CASSNGGTDTQYF TGTGCCAGTAGTAACGGGGGAACAGATACGCAGTATTTT
. . 15 TRBJ2-2 TRBV11-2 CASSLPASVTGELFF TGTGCCAGCAGCTTACCGGCTAGCGTTACCGGGGAGCTGTTTTTT
. TRBD2 19 TRBJ2-1 TRBV6-1 CASSASGTSGAGGSNEQFF TGTGCCAGCAGTGCCTCCGGGACTAGCGGGGCGGGGGGAAGCAATGAGCAGTTCTTC
few . 14 TRBJ1-5 TRBV4-1 CASSHAPENQPQHF TGCGCCAGCAGCCATGCTCCGGAGAATCAGCCCCAGCATTTT
. TRBD1 15 TRBJ1-3 TRBV25-1 CASSGTGFSGNTIYF TGTGCCAGCAGTGGGACAGGATTCTCTGGAAACACCATATATTTT
. TRBD1 14 TRBJ1-2 TRBV7-9 CASSSYPGQAGYTF TGTGCCAGCAGCTCCTACCCGGGACAGGCCGGCTACACCTTC
. . 10 TRBJ1-2 TRBV29-1 CSVENNGYTF TGCAGCGTTGAAAATAATGGCTACACCTTC
. . 14 TRBJ1-1 TRBV7-9 CASSRLGRDTEAFF TGTGCCAGCAGCCGCCTAGGCCGGGACACTGAAGCTTTCTTT
. . 13 TRBJ1-1 TRBV5-1 CASSLEGGTEAFF TGCGCCAGCAGCTTGGAAGGGGGAACTGAAGCTTTCTTT
. . 12 TRBJ1-2 TRBV5-8 CASFFSSYGYTF TGTGCCAGTTTTTTCAGTTCGTATGGCTACACCTTC
. TRBD2 17 TRBJ2-1 TRBV15 CATSRDWREGQFDEQFF TGTGCCACCAGCAGAGATTGGAGGGAGGGCCAATTCGATGAGCAGTTCTTC
. TRBD2 19 TRBJ2-3 TRBV5-1 CASSSPLPGLAGSTDTQYF TGCGCCAGCAGCTCCCCCCTTCCGGGACTAGCGGGGAGCACAGATACGCAGTATTTT
. TRBD1 14 TRBJ1-2 TRBV7-9 CASSSPGQGYGYTF TGTGCCAGCAGCTCACCGGGACAGGGTTATGGCTACACCTTC
. . 16 TRBJ1-3 TRBV19 CASTRWGDGAGNTIYF TGTGCCAGTACCCGGTGGGGGGATGGAGCTGGAAACACCATATATTTT
. . 14 TRBJ2-1 TRBV5-1 CASSTSTGRNEQFF TGCGCCAGCAGCACCTCGACAGGGAGGAATGAGCAGTTCTTC
few TRBD1 17 TRBJ1-4 TRBV7-9 CASSSIRSGTDNEKLFF TGTGCCAGCAGCTCGATTCGATCCGGGACAGATAATGAAAAACTGTTTTTT
. TRBD1 14 TRBJ1-2 TRBV11-2 CASTTQGDDYGYTF TGTGCCAGCACCACCCAGGGGGACGACTATGGCTACACCTTC
. TRBD1 16 TRBJ1-2 TRBV27 CASSFMRGQGEYGYTF TGTGCCAGCAGTTTCATGAGGGGACAGGGAGAGTATGGCTACACCTTC